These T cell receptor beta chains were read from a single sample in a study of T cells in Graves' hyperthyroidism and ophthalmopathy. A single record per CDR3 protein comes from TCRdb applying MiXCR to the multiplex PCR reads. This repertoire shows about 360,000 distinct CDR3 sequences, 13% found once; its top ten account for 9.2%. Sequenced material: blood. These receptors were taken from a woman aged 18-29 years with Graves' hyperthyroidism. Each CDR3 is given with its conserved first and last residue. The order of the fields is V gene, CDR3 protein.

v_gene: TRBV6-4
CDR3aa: CASSDSEGQESNQPQHF

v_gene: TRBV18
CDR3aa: CASSPWRALNTGELFF

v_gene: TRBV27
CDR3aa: CASSWDGSNQPQHF

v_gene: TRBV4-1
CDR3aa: CASSQWSGQEAFF

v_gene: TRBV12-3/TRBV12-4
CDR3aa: CASSQSQGGGTTNEKLFF

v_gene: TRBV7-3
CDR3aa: CASSRAGGPIDTQYF

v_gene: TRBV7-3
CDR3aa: CASSGDYLSTDTQYF

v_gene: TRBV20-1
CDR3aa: CSARDLTQAYEQYF

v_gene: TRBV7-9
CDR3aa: CARRNSGGAKKAKNIQYF

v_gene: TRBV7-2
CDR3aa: CASRRAGGRYNEQFF

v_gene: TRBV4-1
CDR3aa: CASSQSRDSNQPQHF

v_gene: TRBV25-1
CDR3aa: CASTGLAGILSGDTQYF

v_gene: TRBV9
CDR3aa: CASGPGPEGYTF